The next 10 T cell receptor beta chains were all read from a single sample in a study of CD8+ T cells in alopecia areata. Treatment here: oral pan-JAK inhibitor, 5-10 mg twice daily. Extracted RNA was reverse transcribed into cDNA, the sequencing template. Sequenced by immunoSEQ multiplex PCR; TCRdb stores in-frame clones only, minus some. The data contain approximately 180,000 clones, roughly 60% of them singletons. Sequencing was performed on CD4+ T cells sorted from blood, taken at week 24, from a patient treated with tofacitinib. The receptors come from a human donor with alopecia areata.

V is TRBV30 and J is TRBJ2-5; D might be TRBD1 (7 bases). The CDR3 consists of 15 residues. V was shortened by 0 bases and J by 5 bases, with 16 bases between the two germline ends. Germline V gene sequence: CDR1 GTSNPN, CDR2 SVGIG (reference sequence). As DNA, the CDR3 is TGTGCCTGGAGTGTCCCAGGGGGGATCGGGGAGACCCAGTACTTC. This translates into CAWSVPGGIGETQYF.

The V and J genes are TRBV4-3 and TRBJ2-7, with TRBD2 matching 10 bases. V was clipped by 1 base and J by 6 bases; unmatched bases: 12. The CDR3 has 17 residues. CDR1 is LGHNA and CDR2 is YSLEER in the germline V gene. The CDR3 sequence: CASSQANLISGGLEQYF. Written as DNA, the CDR3 is TGCGCCAGCAGCCAAGCTAACCTGATTAGCGGGGGGCTCGAGCAGTACTTC.

The chain combines TRBV5-1 with TRBJ2-3; weak D call: TRBD2 (6 bases). V lost 7 bases and J 1 base, leaving 10 bases between the germline ends. The germline V gene encodes CDR1 SGHRS and CDR2 YFSETQ. The CDR3 runs to 13 residues. Written as DNA, the CDR3 is TGCGCCAGCTCGACTAGACGCACAGATACGCAGTATTTT. It is translated as CASSTRRTDTQYF.

In DNA, the CDR3 is TGTGCCAGCAGTGCCATTATCAGGGGTTCCTACGAGCAGTACTTC. Protein sequence: CASSAIIRGSYEQYF. This chain uses TRBV27 with TRBJ2-7; possibly TRBD1 for D (6 bases). Per the germline V gene, CDR1 is MNHEY and CDR2 is SMNVEV (reference sequence). The CDR3 runs 15 residues. V shed 5 bases and J shed 1 base, with 15 bases lying between them.

This clone turned up a few times. This chain connects TRBV6-6 to TRBJ1-2; D call uncertain. This CDR3 contains 11 residues. CDR1 is MNHNY, CDR2 SVGAGI, per germline (reference sequence). V lost 8 bases and J 4 bases, leaving 8 bases between the germline ends. The CDR3 region is CASGLGYGYTF. The CDR3 nucleotides are TGTGCCAGCGGGCTCGGCTATGGCTACACCTTC.

The V call is TRBV4-3, the J call TRBJ2-1; D not resolved. Per germline, CDR1 LGHNA and CDR2 YSLEER. This CDR3 is 15 amino acids long. Trimming stripped 0 bases from V and 0 bases from J, with 6 bases between. CDR3 DNA sequence: TGCGCCAGCAGCCAAGAGAAGAGCTCCTACAATGAGCAGTTCTTC. This codes for CASSQEKSSYNEQFF.

CDR3 sequence reads: CASSAKLGSGGYTF. CDR3 in DNA: TGTGCCAGCAGTGCCAAACTCGGTTCAGGTGGCTACACCTTC. The chain uses TRBV25-1 and TRBJ1-2; D ambiguous. Between the trimmed V and J ends, which lost 4 bases and 7 bases, there was a span of 16 bases. This CDR3 has 14 residues. Germline V gene lookup returns CDR1 MGHDK and CDR2 SYGVNS.

This clone was counted only a few times. Sequence at one end of the junction differs from germline and may be a read error. The V call is TRBV29-1, the J call TRBJ1-2; perhaps TRBD1 as D (5 bases). The germline V gene encodes CDR1 SQVTM and CDR2 ANQGSEA. The CDR3 sequence is 13 residues long. The CDR3 nucleotides read TGCAGCGCTGAACAGGTTTTCGACTATGGCTACACCTTC. Translation gives CSAEQVFDYGYTF. The full variable domain, rest sourced from reference TRBV29-1 and TRBJ1-2, is SAVISQKPSRDICQRGTSLTIQCQVDSQVTMMFWYRQQPGQSLTLIATANQGSEATYESGFVIDKFPISRPNLTFSTLTVSNMSPEDSSIYLCSAEQVFDYGYTFGSGTRLTVV.

The chain couples TRBV29-1 to TRBJ2-5; 7 bases fit TRBD1. The CDR3 covers 15 residues. V shed 7 bases and J 2 bases; nucleotides not matched to a gene: 13. Germline V gives CDR1 SQVTM, CDR2 ANQGSEA. CDR3 sequence reads: CSAKRGTELQETQYF. CDR3 DNA sequence: TGCAGCGCGAAAAGAGGGACAGAGCTTCAAGAGACCCAGTACTTC.

The rearrangement joins TRBV7-2 to TRBJ1-6, with a tentative D call TRBD1 (5 bases). Trimming cost V 6 bases and J 7 bases, with 28 bases left between them. The CDR3 is 19 amino acids. Germline lookup yields CDR1 SGHTA and CDR2 FQGNSA. Here the CDR3 DNA reads TGTGCCAGCAGTCAGAGGGCGGGACCTTCTGCTAACTCCAATTCACCCCTCCACTTT. Translating it yields CASSQRAGPSANSNSPLHF.